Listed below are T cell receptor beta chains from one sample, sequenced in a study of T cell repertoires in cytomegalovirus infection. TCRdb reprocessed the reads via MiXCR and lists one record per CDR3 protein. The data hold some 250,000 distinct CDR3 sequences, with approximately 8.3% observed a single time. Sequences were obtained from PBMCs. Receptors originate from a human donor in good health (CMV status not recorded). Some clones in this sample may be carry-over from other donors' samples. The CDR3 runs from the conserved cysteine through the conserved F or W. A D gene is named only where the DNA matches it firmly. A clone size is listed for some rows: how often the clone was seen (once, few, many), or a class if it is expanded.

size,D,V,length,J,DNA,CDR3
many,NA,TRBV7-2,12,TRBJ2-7,TGTGCCAGCAGCTCCCGATCCCCCGAGCAGTACTTC,CASSSRSPEQYF
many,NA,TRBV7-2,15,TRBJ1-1,TGTGCCAGCAGCTTAGTGTCGAGGGGCGACACTGAAGCTTTCTTT,CASSLVSRGDTEAFF
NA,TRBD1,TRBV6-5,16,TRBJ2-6,TGTGCCAGCAGTCGACAGGGCCTCTCTGGGGCCAACGTCCTGACTTTC,CASSRQGLSGANVLTF
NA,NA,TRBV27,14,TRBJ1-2,TGTGCCAGCAGTACCCGACCCCTCGGCAATGGCTACACCTTC,CASSTRPLGNGYTF
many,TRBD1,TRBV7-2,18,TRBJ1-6,TGTGCCAGCAGCCCCTCCCCTGGACAGGGGGCGAGGAATTCACCCCTCCACTTT,CASSPSPGQGARNSPLHF
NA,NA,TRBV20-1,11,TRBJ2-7,TGCAGTGCTAGACAGGGTCCCGAGCAGTACTTC,CSARQGPEQYF
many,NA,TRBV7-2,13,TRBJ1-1,TGTGCCAGCAGCTTATTGGGGTACACTGAAGCTTTCTTT,CASSLLGYTEAFF
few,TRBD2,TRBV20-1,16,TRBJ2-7,TGCAGTGCTAGCGGCGGGACTAGCGGGATGTACTACGAGCAGTACTTC,CSASGGTSGMYYEQYF
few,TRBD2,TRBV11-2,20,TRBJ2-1,TGTGCCAGCAGCCACCCGGGGGGACTAGCGGGAGGGAGGTCAAGCGATGAGCAGTTCTTC,CASSHPGGLAGGRSSDEQFF
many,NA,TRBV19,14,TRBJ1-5,TGTGCCAGTAGTATCGGGGCTAGCAATCAGCCCCAGCATTTT,CASSIGASNQPQHF
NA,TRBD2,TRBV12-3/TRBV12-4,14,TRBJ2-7,TGTGCCAGCAGGTTGACTAGCGGGGTCTACGAGCAGTACTTC,CASRLTSGVYEQYF
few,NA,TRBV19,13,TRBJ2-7,TGTGTCAGTAGTATCTTCAGCCAGGCCGAGCAGTACTTC,CVSSIFSQAEQYF
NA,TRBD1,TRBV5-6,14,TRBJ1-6,TGTGCCAGCAGTATGACAGGGGATAATTCACCCCTCCACTTT,CASSMTGDNSPLHF
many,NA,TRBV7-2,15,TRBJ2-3,TGTGCCAGCAGCGCCGGGCATCCTACCACAGATACGCAGTATTTT,CASSAGHPTTDTQYF
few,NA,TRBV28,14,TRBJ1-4,TGTGCCAGCGGAAGGACAGTATCTAATGAAAAACTGTTTTTT,CASGRTVSNEKLFF
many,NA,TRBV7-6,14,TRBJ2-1,TGTGCCAGCAGCCCAAATCAGAGGGATGGTGAGCAGTTCTTC,CASSPNQRDGEQFF
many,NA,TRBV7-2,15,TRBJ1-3,TGTGCCAGCAGCTTAGAATCAGGGCCCGGAAACACCATATATTTT,CASSLESGPGNTIYF
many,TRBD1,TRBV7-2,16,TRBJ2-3,TGTGCCAGCAGCTCCGATAGACAGGGGGCGTCAGATACGCAGTATTTT,CASSSDRQGASDTQYF
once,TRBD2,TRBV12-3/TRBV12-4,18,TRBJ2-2,TGTGCCAGCAGTTCACTATCCGGGACTAGGAGTGCCACCAGGGAGCTGTTTTTT,CASSSLSGTRSATRELFF
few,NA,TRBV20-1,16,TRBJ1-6,TGCAGTGCTAGAGATGCATCCAAAGGGACTAATTCACCCCTCCACTTT,CSARDASKGTNSPLHF
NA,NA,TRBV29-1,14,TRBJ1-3,TGCAGCGTTGGAGGGGCACTCTCTGGAAACACCATATATTTT,CSVGGALSGNTIYF
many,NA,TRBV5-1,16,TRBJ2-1,TGCGCCAGCAGCTCCCAAAAGGGGAGCTCCTACAATGAGCAGTTCTTC,CASSSQKGSSYNEQFF
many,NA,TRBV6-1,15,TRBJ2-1,TGTGCCAGCAGTGAAGAACCCCAAGCCTACAATGAGCAGTTCTTC,CASSEEPQAYNEQFF
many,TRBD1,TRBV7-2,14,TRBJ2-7,TGTGCCAGCAGCAGACGGACAGGGACTTACGAGCAGTACTTC,CASSRRTGTYEQYF
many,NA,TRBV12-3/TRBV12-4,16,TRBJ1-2,TGTGCCAGCAGTCCTACTACCGGGACCGATAACTATGGCTACACCTTC,CASSPTTGTDNYGYTF
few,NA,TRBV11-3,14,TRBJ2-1,TGTGCCAGCAGCTCGCGGCGGGACGTTAATGAGCAGTTCTTC,CASSSRRDVNEQFF
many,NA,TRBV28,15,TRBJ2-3,TGTGCCAGCAGCCGGACGGGGGCCGACACAGATACGCAGTATTTT,CASSRTGADTDTQYF
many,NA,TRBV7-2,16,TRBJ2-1,TGTGCCAGCAGCTTAGGGGGATGGGGGGCTGGGGATGAGCAGTTCTTC,CASSLGGWGAGDEQFF
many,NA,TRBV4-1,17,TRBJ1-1,TGCGCCAGCAGCCAAGATCCCCGCGCCGGCTTGAACACTGAAGCTTTCTTT,CASSQDPRAGLNTEAFF
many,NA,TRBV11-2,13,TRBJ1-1,TGTGCCAGCAGGCGGCTTGGGAACACTGAAGCTTTCTTT,CASRRLGNTEAFF
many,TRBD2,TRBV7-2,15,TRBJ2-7,TGTGCCAGCAGCTTAGATGGTCTATCGGGAGGCGAGCAGTACTTC,CASSLDGLSGGEQYF
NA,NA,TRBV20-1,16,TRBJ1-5,TGCAGTGCTATTACCATACAGAAGGGAAGCAATCAGCCCCAGCATTTT,CSAITIQKGSNQPQHF
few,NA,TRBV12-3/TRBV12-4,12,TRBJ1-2,TGTGCCAGCAGTTTACACGTCTATGGCTACACCTTC,CASSLHVYGYTF
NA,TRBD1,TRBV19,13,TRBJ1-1,TGTGCCAGTAGTATTCAGGGGGGCACTGAAGCTTTCTTT,CASSIQGGTEAFF
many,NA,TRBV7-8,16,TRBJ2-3,TGTGCCAGCAGCTTACGTGGGACTCAAGGGAGGGATACGCAGTATTTT,CASSLRGTQGRDTQYF
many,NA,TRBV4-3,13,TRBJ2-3,TGCGCCAGCAGCCCCCGTTACACAGATACGCAGTATTTT,CASSPRYTDTQYF
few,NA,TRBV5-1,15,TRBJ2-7,TGCGCCAGCACGGATCAGACCGGGGGCTTAAGGGAGCAGTACTTC,CASTDQTGGLREQYF
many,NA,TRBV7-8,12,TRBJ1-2,TGTGCCAGCAGCGACCGGGAATTCGGCTACACCTTC,CASSDREFGYTF
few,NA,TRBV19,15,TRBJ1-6,TGTGCCAGTAGTATTTACAGGGTGACGAATTCACCCCTCCACTTT,CASSIYRVTNSPLHF
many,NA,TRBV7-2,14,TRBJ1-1,TGTGCCAGCAGCCTACAGGGATCGGACACTGAAGCTTTCTTT,CASSLQGSDTEAFF
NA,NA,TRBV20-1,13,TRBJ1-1,TGCAGTGCGGGTACAGGGTGGAACACTGAAGCTTTCTTT,CSAGTGWNTEAFF
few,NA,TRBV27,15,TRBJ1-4,TGTGCCAGCAGTTTATCCCCGACAGGACAAGAAAAACTGTTTTTT,CASSLSPTGQEKLFF
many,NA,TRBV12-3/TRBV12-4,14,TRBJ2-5,TGTGCCAGCAGTTCCTCGACAGACCAAGAGACCCAGTACTTC,CASSSSTDQETQYF
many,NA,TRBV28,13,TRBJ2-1,TGTGCTATTTTAAACGGGGTCGGTAATGAGCAGTTCTTC,CAILNGVGNEQFF
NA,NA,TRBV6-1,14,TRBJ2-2,TGTGCCAGCAAGAAGGGCCTCTACACCGGGGAGCTGTTTTTT,CASKKGLYTGELFF
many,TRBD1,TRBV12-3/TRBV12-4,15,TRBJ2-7,TGTGCCAGCAGCCAAGGACAGGGGATTGGATACGAGCAGTACTTC,CASSQGQGIGYEQYF
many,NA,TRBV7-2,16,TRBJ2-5,TGTGCCAGCAGCTCTCCCGTGGGGGGGGCCGCAGAGACCCAGTACTTC,CASSSPVGGAAETQYF
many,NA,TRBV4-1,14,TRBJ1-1,TGCGCCAGCAGTCTTTCAGATATGAACACTGAAGCTTTCTTT,CASSLSDMNTEAFF
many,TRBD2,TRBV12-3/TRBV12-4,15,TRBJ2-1,TGTGCCAGCAGTTTACGCGGGGGGTACTACAATGAGCAGTTCTTC,CASSLRGGYYNEQFF
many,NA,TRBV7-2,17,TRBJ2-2,TGTGCCAGCAGCCCTTTCCGGGCCGGGGCGTGGGCCGGGGAGCTGTTTTTT,CASSPFRAGAWAGELFF
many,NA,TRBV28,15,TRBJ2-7,TGTGCCAGCAGTTTCTACGCGAAGGGAACCTACGAGCAGTACTTC,CASSFYAKGTYEQYF
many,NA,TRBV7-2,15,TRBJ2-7,TGTGCCAGCAGCCCGATGGACAGCAGATCCTACGAGCAGTACTTC,CASSPMDSRSYEQYF
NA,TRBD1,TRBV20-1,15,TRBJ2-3,TGCAGTGCTCAGAACCGGGACAGGGGGACAGATACGCAGTATTTT,CSAQNRDRGTDTQYF
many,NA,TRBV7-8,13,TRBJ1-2,TGTGCCAGCAGCCCCTCGGGAGGCTATGGCTACACCTTC,CASSPSGGYGYTF
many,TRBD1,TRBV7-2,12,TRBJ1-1,TGTGCCAGCAGCCCGACAGGGTACGGAGCTTTCTTT,CASSPTGYGAFF
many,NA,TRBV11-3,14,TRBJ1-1,TGTGCCAGCACAAGTCACGGAATCGGCACTGAAGCTTTCTTT,CASTSHGIGTEAFF
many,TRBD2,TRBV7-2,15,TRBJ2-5,TGTGCCAGCAGCTTAGGCGGGGGGGCCGGGGAGACCCAGTACTTC,CASSLGGGAGETQYF